This T cell receptor beta chain is drawn from a study of blood T cell repertoires in COVID-19. As handled by the study authors: Quantification of nucleated cells was approximated via reference gene primer amplification. Measured with immunoSEQ multiplex PCR; TCRdb has only the in-frame clones, and not every one. From that table come the V and J calls and clone size; the DNA was used to work out D and trimming. Of 300,000 or so clones listed, roughly 91% are singletons. The study recruited exposed participants who had met a COVID-19 case within 2 weeks before entry. CDR3 length equals 16 residues. V lost 4 bases and J 5 bases, leaving 18 bases between the germline ends. Germline CDR1 SGHTA, CDR2 FQGNSA.

The material sequenced was PBMCs or T cells enriched from blood (not recorded which). The receptor was derived from a woman in her 50s who had been exposed to COVID-19. J is TRBJ2-1 and V is TRBV7-2; a weak D match, TRBD1 (6 bases). The CDR3 coding sequence is TGTGCCAGCAGCTCGAGAGGGGGTAGTCAGGACAATGAGCAGTTCTTC. Translated, it gives CASSSRGGSQDNEQFF. Looking up the rest from reference TRBV7-2 and TRBJ2-1 gives the full variable domain: GAGVSQSPSNKVTEKGKDVELRCDPISGHTALYWYRQSLGQGLEFLIYFQGNSAPDKSGLPSDRFSAERTGGSVSTLTIQRTQQEDSAVYLCASSSRGGSQDNEQFFGPGTRLTVL.